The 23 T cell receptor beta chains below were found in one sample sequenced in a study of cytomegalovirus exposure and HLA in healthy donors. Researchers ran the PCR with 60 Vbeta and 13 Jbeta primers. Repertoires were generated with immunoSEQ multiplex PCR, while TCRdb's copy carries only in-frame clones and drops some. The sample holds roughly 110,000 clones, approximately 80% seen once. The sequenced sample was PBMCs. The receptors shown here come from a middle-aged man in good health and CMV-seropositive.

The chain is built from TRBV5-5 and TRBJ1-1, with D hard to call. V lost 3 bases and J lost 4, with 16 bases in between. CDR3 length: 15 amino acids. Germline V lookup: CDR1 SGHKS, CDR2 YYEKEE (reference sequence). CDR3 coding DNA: TGTGCCAGCAGCTCGGGGTCATTTGTGATCACTGAAGCTTTCTTT. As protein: CASSSGSFVITEAFF.

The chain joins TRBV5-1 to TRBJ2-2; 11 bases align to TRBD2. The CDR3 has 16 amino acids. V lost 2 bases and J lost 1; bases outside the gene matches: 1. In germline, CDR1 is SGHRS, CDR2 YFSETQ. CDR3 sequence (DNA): TGCGCCAGCAGCTTAGGACTAGCGGGGAACACCGGGGAGCTGTTTTTT. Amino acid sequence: CASSLGLAGNTGELFF.

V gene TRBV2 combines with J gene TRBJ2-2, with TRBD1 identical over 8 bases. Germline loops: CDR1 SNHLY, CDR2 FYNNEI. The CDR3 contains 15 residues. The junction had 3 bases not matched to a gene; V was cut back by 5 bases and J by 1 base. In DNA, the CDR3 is TGTGCCAGCAGTTACGGGACAGGGAACACCGGGGAGCTGTTTTTT. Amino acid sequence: CASSYGTGNTGELFF.

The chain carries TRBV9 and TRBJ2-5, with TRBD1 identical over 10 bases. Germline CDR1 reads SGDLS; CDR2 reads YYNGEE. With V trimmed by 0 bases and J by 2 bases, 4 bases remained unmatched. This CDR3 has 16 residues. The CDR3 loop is CASSVGGTGAQETQYF. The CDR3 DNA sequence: TGTGCCAGCAGCGTAGGAGGGACAGGGGCACAAGAGACCCAGTACTTC.

CDR3: CASRENLRGEQYF. The CDR3 nucleotides read TGTGCCAGCAGAGAAAACTTACGAGGGGAGCAGTACTTC. V gene TRBV6-1 combines with J gene TRBJ2-7; D possibly corresponds to TRBD2 (5 bases). Per the germline V gene, CDR1 is MNHNS and CDR2 is SASEGT. V lost 6 bases and J 7 bases, leaving 16 bases between the germline ends. The CDR3 loop spans 13 amino acids.

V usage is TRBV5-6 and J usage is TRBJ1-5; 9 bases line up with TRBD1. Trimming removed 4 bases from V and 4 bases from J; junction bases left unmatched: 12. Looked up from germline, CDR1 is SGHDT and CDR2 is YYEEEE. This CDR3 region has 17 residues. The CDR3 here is CASSPWRPTGGNQPQHF. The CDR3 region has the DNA TGTGCCAGCAGCCCTTGGAGGCCGACAGGGGGGAATCAGCCCCAGCATTTT.

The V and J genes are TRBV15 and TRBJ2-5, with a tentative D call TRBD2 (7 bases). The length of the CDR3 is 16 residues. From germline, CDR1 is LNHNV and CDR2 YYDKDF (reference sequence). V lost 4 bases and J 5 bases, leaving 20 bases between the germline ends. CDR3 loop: CATSNSLGGASETQYF. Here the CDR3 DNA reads TGTGCCACCAGCAATTCCCTGGGGGGGGCTAGTGAGACCCAGTACTTC.

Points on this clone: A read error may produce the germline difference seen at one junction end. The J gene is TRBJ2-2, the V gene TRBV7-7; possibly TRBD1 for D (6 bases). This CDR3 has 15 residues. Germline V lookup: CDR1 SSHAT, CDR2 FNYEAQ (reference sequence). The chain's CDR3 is CASSLSWTVTGELFF. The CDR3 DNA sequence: TGTGCTAGCAGCTTATCTTGGACAGTCACCGGGGAGCTGTTTTTT.

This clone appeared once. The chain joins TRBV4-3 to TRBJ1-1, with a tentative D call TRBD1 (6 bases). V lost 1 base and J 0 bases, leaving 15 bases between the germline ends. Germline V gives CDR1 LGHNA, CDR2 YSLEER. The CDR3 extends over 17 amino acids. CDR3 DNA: TGCGCCAGCAGCCAAGGAACAGGGCGGTTGATGAACACTGAAGCTTTCTTT. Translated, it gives CASSQGTGRLMNTEAFF.

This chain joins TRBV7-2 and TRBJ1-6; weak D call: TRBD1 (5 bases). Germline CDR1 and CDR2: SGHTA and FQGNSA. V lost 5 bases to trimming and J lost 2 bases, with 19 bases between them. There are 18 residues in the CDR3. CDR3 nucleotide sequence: TGTGCCAGCAGCCAGACAGAAATTTCAGGGACCTATAATTCACCCCTCCACTTT. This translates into CASSQTEISGTYNSPLHF. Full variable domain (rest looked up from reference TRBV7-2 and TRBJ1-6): GAGVSQSPSNKVTEKGKDVELRCDPISGHTALYWYRQSLGQGLEFLIYFQGNSAPDKSGLPSDRFSAERTGGSVSTLTIQRTQQEDSAVYLCASSQTEISGTYNSPLHFGNGTRLTVT.

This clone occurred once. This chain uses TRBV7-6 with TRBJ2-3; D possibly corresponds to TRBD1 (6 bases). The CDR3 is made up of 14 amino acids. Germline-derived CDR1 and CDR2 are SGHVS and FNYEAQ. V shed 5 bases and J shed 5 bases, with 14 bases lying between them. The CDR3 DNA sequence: TGTGCCAGCAGCCTACTAGGGGGAAGAGATACGCAGTATTTT. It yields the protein CASSLLGGRDTQYF.

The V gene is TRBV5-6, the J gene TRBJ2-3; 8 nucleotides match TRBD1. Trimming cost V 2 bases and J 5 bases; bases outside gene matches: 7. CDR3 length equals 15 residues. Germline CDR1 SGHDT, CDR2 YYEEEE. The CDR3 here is CASSFGQGQGDTQYF. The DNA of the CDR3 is TGTGCCAGCAGCTTCGGACAGGGCCAGGGAGATACGCAGTATTTT.

CDR3 amino acids: CASSVSGQGLGKLFF. The CDR3 DNA sequence: TGTGCCAGCAGCGTTTCGGGACAGGGATTAGGAAAACTGTTTTTT. The genes are TRBV9 and TRBJ1-4; TRBD1 matches at 9 bases. Germline CDR1 reads SGDLS; CDR2 reads YYNGEE. CDR3 length: 15 residues. The V gene end was trimmed by 2 bases and the J gene end by 10 bases; junction bases not matched to a gene: 9.

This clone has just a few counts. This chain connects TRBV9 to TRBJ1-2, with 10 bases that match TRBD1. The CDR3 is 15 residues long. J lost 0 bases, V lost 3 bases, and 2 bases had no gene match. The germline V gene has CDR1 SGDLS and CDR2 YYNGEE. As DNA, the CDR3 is TGTGCCAGCAGCGCGGGACAGGGGCCTAACTATGGCTACACCTTC. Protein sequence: CASSAGQGPNYGYTF.

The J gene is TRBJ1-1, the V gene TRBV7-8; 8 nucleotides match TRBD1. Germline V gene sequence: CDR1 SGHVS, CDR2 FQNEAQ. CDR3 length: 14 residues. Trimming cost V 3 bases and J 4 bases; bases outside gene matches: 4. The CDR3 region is CASSFSGQGTEAFF. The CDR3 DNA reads TGTGCCAGCAGCTTCAGCGGACAGGGCACTGAAGCTTTCTTT. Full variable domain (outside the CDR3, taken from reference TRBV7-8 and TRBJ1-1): GAGVSQSPRYKVAKRGQDVALRCDPISGHVSLFWYQQALGQGPEFLTYFQNEAQLDKSGLPSDRFFAERPEGSVSTLKIQRTQQEDSAVYLCASSFSGQGTEAFFGQGTRLTVV.

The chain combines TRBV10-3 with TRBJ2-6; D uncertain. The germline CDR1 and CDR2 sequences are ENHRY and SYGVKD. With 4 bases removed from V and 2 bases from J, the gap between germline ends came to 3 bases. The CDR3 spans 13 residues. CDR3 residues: CAISAAGANVLTF. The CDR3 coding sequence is TGTGCCATCAGTGCGGCTGGGGCCAACGTCCTGACTTTC.

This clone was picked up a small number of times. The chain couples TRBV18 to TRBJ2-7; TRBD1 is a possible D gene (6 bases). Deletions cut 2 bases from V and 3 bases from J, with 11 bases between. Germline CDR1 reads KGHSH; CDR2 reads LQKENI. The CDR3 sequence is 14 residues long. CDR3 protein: CASSPEDRNYEQYF. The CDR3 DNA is TGTGCCAGCTCACCAGAGGACAGAAACTACGAGCAGTACTTC.

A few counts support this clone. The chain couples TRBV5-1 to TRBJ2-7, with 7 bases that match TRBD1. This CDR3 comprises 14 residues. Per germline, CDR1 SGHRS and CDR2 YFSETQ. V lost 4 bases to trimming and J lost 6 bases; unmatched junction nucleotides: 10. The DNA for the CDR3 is TGCGCCAGCAGCAAAGGACAGGCGGCCGGCGAGCAGTACTTC. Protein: CASSKGQAAGEQYF.

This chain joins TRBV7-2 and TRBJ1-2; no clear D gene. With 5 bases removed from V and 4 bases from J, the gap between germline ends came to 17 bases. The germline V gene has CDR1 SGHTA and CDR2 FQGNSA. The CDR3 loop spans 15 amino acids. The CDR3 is CASSHRRRGSYGYTF. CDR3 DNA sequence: TGTGCCAGCAGCCACCGCAGGCGGGGAAGCTATGGCTACACCTTC.

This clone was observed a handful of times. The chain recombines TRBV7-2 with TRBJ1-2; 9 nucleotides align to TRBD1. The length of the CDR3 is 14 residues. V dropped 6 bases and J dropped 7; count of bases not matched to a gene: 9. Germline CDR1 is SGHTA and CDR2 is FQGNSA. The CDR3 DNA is TGTGCCAGCAGTACAACAACAGGGGGCTTTGGCTACACCTTC. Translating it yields CASSTTTGGFGYTF.

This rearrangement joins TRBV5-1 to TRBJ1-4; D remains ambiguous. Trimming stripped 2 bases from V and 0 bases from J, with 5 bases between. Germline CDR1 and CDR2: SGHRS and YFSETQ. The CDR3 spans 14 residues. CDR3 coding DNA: TGCGCCAGCAGCTTCCAATCAACTAATGAAAAACTGTTTTTT. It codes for CASSFQSTNEKLFF.

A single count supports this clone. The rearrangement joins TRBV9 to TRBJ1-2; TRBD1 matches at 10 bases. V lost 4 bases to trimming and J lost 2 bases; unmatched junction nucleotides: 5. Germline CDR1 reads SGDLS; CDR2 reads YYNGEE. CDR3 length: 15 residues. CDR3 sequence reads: CASSPEGQGNYGYTF. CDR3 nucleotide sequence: TGTGCCAGCAGCCCCGAGGGACAGGGGAACTATGGCTACACCTTC.

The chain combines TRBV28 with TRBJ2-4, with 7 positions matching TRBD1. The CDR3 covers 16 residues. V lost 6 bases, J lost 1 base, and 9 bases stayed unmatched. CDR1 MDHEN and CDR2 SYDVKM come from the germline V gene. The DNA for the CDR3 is TGTGCCAGCAGCAACAGGGGACGCGACGCCAAAAACATTCAGTACTTC. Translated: CASSNRGRDAKNIQYF.